The subject of this entry is one T cell receptor (beta chain). Its antigen remains unidentified. These data belong to a study of post-analysis software for immune sequencing data. Study-wide points: Relative to controls, patients had five TRBV segments at higher frequency, with TRBV5-6, TRBV5-1 and TRBV20-1 among these.

TCR beta libraries were prepared from cDNA with unique molecular identifiers. Out of roughly 0.85 to 10 million T cells, about 510,000 cDNA molecules were generated. Using its own MiXCR run on the PCR reads, TCRdb lists one record per CDR3 protein. The sample holds about 150,000 distinct CDR3 sequences; 25% to 35% are singletons and the top ten take less than 1.6%. Trimming cost V 9 bases and J 11 bases; bases outside gene matches: 14. CDR3 length: 14 amino acids. The germline CDR1 and CDR2 sequences are ENHRY and SYGVKD. Sequenced sample: blood. The TCR originated in a girl aged 10 to 17 with multiple sclerosis. V usage is TRBV10-3 and J usage is TRBJ2-5, with TRBD2 identical over 11 bases. The CDR3 region is CAITTSGSLNEQYF. CDR3 DNA sequence: TGTGCCATAACTACTAGCGGGAGTTTGAATGAGCAGTACTTC.